What follows are 5 T cell receptor beta chains derived from one specimen sequenced in a study of blood T cell repertoires in COVID-19. Produced via immunoSEQ multiplex PCR; TCRdb's table is partial and in-frame only. The data hold approximately 73,000 clones, with roughly 77% observed a single time. The sample comprised peripheral blood. The receptors were sampled from a woman aged 70-85 years with acute or convalescent COVID-19.

This chain links TRBV18 with TRBJ2-2; 11 positions agree with TRBD2. CDR3 length: 17 residues. Germline CDR1 reads KGHSH; CDR2 reads LQKENI. The V and J ends lost 2 bases and 5 bases, in that order; junction bases with no gene match: 7. The CDR3 bases are TGTGCCAGCTCACCAGTTACTAGCGGGAGTGCGACCGGGGAGCTGTTTTTT. This encodes CASSPVTSGSATGELFF.

The chain is built from TRBV5-4 and TRBJ2-2; 9 nucleotides agree with TRBD1. The V gene end was trimmed by 4 bases and the J gene end by 5 bases; junction bases not matched to a gene: 3. Germline CDR1 SGHNT, CDR2 YYREEE (reference sequence). This CDR3 region has 14 residues. CDR3 sequence reads: CASSRDRVTGELFF. The CDR3 DNA is TGTGCCAGCAGCCGGGACAGGGTAACCGGGGAGCTGTTTTTT.

The J gene is TRBJ2-7, the V gene TRBV7-3; 10 positions match TRBD2. The ends lost 2 bases at V and 5 bases at J; junction bases unmatched: 9. CDR3 length: 16 amino acids. Germline values: CDR1 SGHTA, CDR2 FQGTGA. The CDR3 DNA reads TGTGCCAGCAGCTTACGGGGCGCTAGCGGGAGAGACGAGCAGTACTTC. Its protein is CASSLRGASGRDEQYF. Together with reference TRBV7-3 and TRBJ2-7, the CDR3 gives the full variable domain: GAGVSQTPSNKVTEKGKYVELRCDPISGHTALYWYRQSLGQGPEFLIYFQGTGAADDSGLPNDRFFAVRPEGSVSTLKIQRTERGDSAVYLCASSLRGASGRDEQYFGPGTRLTVT.

This chain's CDR3 is CASSPLGPSGDTQYF. CDR3 in DNA: TGTGCCAGCTCACCACTAGGCCCCAGCGGAGATACGCAGTATTTT. The rearrangement links TRBV18 to TRBJ2-3; maybe TRBD2 (5 bases). V lost 1 base and J lost 5, with 13 bases in between. Per the germline V gene, CDR1 is KGHSH and CDR2 is LQKENI. There are 15 residues in the CDR3.

V gene TRBV7-2 combines with J gene TRBJ1-4; 8 bases are shared with TRBD1. The CDR3 runs to 15 residues. Per the germline V gene, CDR1 is SGHTA and CDR2 is FQGNSA. With V trimmed by 1 base and J by 7 bases, 5 bases remained unmatched. For the CDR3, the DNA is TGTGCCAGCAGCTTAGTTATGGGGACAGGTGAAAAACTGTTTTTT. It yields the protein CASSLVMGTGEKLFF.